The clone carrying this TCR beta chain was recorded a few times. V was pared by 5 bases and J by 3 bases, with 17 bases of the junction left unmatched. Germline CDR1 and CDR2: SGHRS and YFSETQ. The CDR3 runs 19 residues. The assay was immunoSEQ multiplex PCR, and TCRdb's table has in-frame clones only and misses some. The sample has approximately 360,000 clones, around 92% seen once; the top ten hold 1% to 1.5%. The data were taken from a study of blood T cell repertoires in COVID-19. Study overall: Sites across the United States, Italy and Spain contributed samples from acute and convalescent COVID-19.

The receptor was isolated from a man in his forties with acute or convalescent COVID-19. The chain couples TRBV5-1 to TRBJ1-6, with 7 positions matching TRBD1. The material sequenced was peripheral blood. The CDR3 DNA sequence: TGCGCCAGCAGAAACGGGGACAGTTTCCGGGAGGGCTATAATTCACCCCTCCACTTT. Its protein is CASRNGDSFREGYNSPLHF.